In its sample, the clone carrying this T cell receptor beta chain was seen many times. Its antigen is as yet unknown. The data originate from a study of T cells in Graves' hyperthyroidism and ophthalmopathy. Regions amplified from RNA transcripts were the TCR beta CDR3 regions. The HTBI set primed first-round TCR CDR3 RT-PCR. TCRdb used MiXCR to reprocess the multiplex PCR reads, holding one entry per CDR3 protein. The sample carries 450,000 to 700,000 distinct CDR3 sequences, around 46% recorded once. General observations from the study: Expanded thyroid clonotypes (above 0.001) were mostly also found in blood. For ophthalmopathy, model prediction preceded onset by a median about 6 months.

Across 18 months, stable Graves' hyperthyroidism was marked by no progression to ophthalmopathy. Each diagnosis drew on symptoms, thyroxine, TRAb, thyroid ultrasound and orbital computed tomography findings. The CDR3 extends over 13 amino acids. Deletions cut 3 bases from V and 3 bases from J, with 9 bases between. The germline CDR1 and CDR2 sequences are LNHDA and SQIVND (reference sequence). Sequencing input: peripheral blood or thyroid tissue (not recorded which). This TCR came from a young woman with Graves' hyperthyroidism. The chain uses TRBV19 and TRBJ2-7; D is ambiguous. This chain's CDR3 is CASSIQLFYEQYF. The CDR3 nucleotides are TGTGCCAGTAGTATTCAGCTTTTCTACGAGCAGTACTTC.